One sample yielded the 24 T cell receptor beta chains listed below, sequenced in a study of blood T cell repertoires in COVID-19. The protocol was immunoSEQ multiplex PCR, while the TCRdb copy is restricted to in-frame clones and leaves out a portion. The table includes approximately 63,000 clones, about nine tenths detected once. The specimen was peripheral blood. These receptor sequences come from a woman of 80 years or more with acute or convalescent COVID-19.

The chain is built from TRBV9 and TRBJ1-5; D gene uncertain. Trimming took 0 bases from V and 6 from J, leaving 10 bases between them. CDR1 is SGDLS and CDR2 is YYNGEE in the germline V gene. The CDR3 has 14 residues. The CDR3 protein is CASSVVPSGQPQHF. The CDR3, as DNA: TGTGCCAGCAGCGTAGTCCCCTCGGGTCAGCCCCAGCATTTT.

V gene TRBV6-7 combines with J gene TRBJ2-1, with D unclear. TRBV6-7 is designated an ORF whose function remains uncertain. Trimming took off 5 bases at V and 2 bases at J, with 7 bases between the two ends. CDR3 length equals 13 residues. CDR3 DNA sequence: TGTGCCAGCAGTCCACTGCCCTACAATGAGCAGTTCTTC. It specifies CASSPLPYNEQFF.

This clone was recorded once. V gene TRBV18 combines with J gene TRBJ2-1; D not certain. The CDR3 spans 13 residues. The V gene's germline CDR1 is KGHSH and CDR2 LQKENI. Trimming took off 2 bases at V and 7 bases at J, with 9 bases between the two ends. CDR3 loop: CASSPSARNEQFF. In DNA, the CDR3 is TGTGCCAGCTCACCATCTGCCAGAAATGAGCAGTTCTTC.

V gene TRBV11-3 combines with J gene TRBJ2-1; D might be TRBD1 (7 bases). Germline lookup yields CDR1 SGHNT and CDR2 YENEEA. The CDR3 loop spans 16 amino acids. V was clipped by 1 base and J by 0 bases, with 10 bases between them. The CDR3, as DNA: TGTGCCAGCAGCTTAGGGGGGGACAGCTCCTACAATGAGCAGTTCTTC. This encodes CASSLGGDSSYNEQFF. Combining the CDR3 with reference TRBV11-3 and TRBJ2-1 gives the whole variable domain EAGVVQSPRYKIIEKKQPVAFWCNPISGHNTLYWYLQNLGQGPELLIRYENEEAVDDSQLPKDRFSAERLKGVDSTLKIQPAELGDSAVYLCASSLGGDSSYNEQFFGPGTRLTVL.

The chain carries TRBV6-2 or TRBV6-3 and TRBJ2-2, with 15 bases lining up with TRBD2. The germline V gene has CDR1 MNHEY and CDR2 SVGEGT. CDR3 length equals 16 residues. The V gene end was trimmed by 4 bases and the J gene end by 4 bases; junction bases not matched to a gene: 1. The CDR3 loop reads CASSWTSGGGTGELFF. CDR3 nucleotide sequence: TGTGCCAGCAGTTGGACTAGCGGGGGGGGCACCGGGGAGCTGTTTTTT.

A remark on this clone: Sequence at one end of the junction differs from germline and may be a read error. The V gene is TRBV3-1 (or the pseudogene TRBV3-2), the J gene TRBJ1-3; perhaps TRBD1 as D (6 bases). Germline V CDR1 and CDR2: LGHDT, YNNKEL (reference sequence). The CDR3 spans 14 residues. CDR3 in DNA: TGTGCCAGCACCCAAGGAAGGGGGGGAAACACCATATATTTT. Protein: CASTQGRGGNTIYF.

This chain links TRBV14 with TRBJ2-1; TRBD2 aligns across 9 bases. CDR3 length: 15 residues. Germline V gives CDR1 SGHDN, CDR2 FVKESK. Trimming took 2 bases from V and 10 from J; bases not matched to a gene: 9. CDR3 in DNA: TGTGCCAGCAGCCAATTAGCGGGAGATCGGGGCGAGCAGTTCTTC. This gives the protein CASSQLAGDRGEQFF. Full variable domain (missing parts from reference TRBV14 and TRBJ2-1): EAGVTQFPSHSVIEKGQTVTLRCDPISGHDNLYWYRRVMGKEIKFLLHFVKESKQDESGMPNNRFLAERTGGTYSTLKVQPAELEDSGVYFCASSQLAGDRGEQFFGPGTRLTVL.

The chain links TRBV30 to TRBJ2-5; 8 positions match TRBD1. V shed 0 bases and J 11 bases; nucleotides not matched to a gene: 8. Germline-derived CDR1 and CDR2 are GTSNPN and SVGIG (reference sequence). The CDR3 length is 13 residues. In DNA form, the CDR3 reads TGTGCCTGGAGTGTAGCGGGCCAGGGGGCTCAGTACTTC. It codes for CAWSVAGQGAQYF.

The chain carries TRBV19 and TRBJ2-2, with 9 positions matching TRBD1. The CDR3 consists of 14 residues. V lost 5 bases and J lost 6; bases outside the gene matches: 4. Germline CDR1 and CDR2: LNHDA and SQIVND (reference sequence). CDR3: CASSLRQGAGELFF. The DNA for the CDR3 is TGTGCCAGTAGTCTCCGACAGGGGGCCGGGGAGCTGTTTTTT.

V and J are TRBV19 and TRBJ1-1; TRBD1 aligns across 7 bases. There are 15 residues in the CDR3. Looked up from germline, CDR1 is LNHDA and CDR2 is SQIVND (reference sequence). V trimming: 1 base; J trimming: 8 bases; junction bases outside the gene matches: 10. CDR3 coding DNA: TGTGCCAGTAGTATAGGCCCCAACAGGGGTTCCGAAGCTTTCTTT. Residues: CASSIGPNRGSEAFF.

The rearrangement joins TRBV18 to TRBJ2-3, with TRBD2 matching over 8 bases. This CDR3 comprises 17 residues. After removal of 3 bases from V and 2 bases from J, the junction contained 10 bases not matched to a gene. Germline CDR1 reads KGHSH; CDR2 reads LQKENI. The CDR3 bases are TGTGCCAGCTCACCCCCCGGGGGGGCCTTGATCACAGATACGCAGTATTTT. Amino acid sequence: CASSPPGGALITDTQYF. Drawing the rest from reference TRBV18 and TRBJ2-3, the complete variable domain is NAGVMQNPRHLVRRRGQEARLRCSPMKGHSHVYWYRQLPEEGLKFMVYLQKENIIDESGMPKERFSAEFPKEGPSILRIQQVVRGDSAAYFCASSPPGGALITDTQYFGPGTRLTVL.

The chain has TRBV3-1 (or the pseudogene TRBV3-2) and TRBJ2-7; possible D gene TRBD1, 6 bases. The CDR3 loop spans 14 amino acids. With 3 bases removed from V and 5 bases from J, the gap between germline ends came to 14 bases. Germline V lookup: CDR1 LGHDT, CDR2 YNNKEL (reference sequence). The CDR3 DNA reads as TGTGCCAGCAGCCACGCTTGGGGGCTCAACGAGCAGTACTTC. Translating gives CASSHAWGLNEQYF.

This chain connects TRBV10-3 to TRBJ1-5, with D possibly being TRBD1 (6 bases). Per the germline V gene, CDR1 is ENHRY and CDR2 is SYGVKD. This CDR3 spans 14 amino acids. V was cut by 2 bases and J by 3 bases, with 8 bases left in between. Here the CDR3 reads CAISEAGDNQPQHF. The CDR3 DNA sequence: TGTGCCATCAGTGAGGCAGGGGACAATCAGCCCCAGCATTTT.

CDR3 nucleotides: TGTGCCAGCAGCCATCTCAGGAACACTGAAGCTTTCTTT. Encoded protein: CASSHLRNTEAFF. The chain is built from TRBV3-1 (or the pseudogene TRBV3-2) and TRBJ1-1, with D unresolved. V was pared by 3 bases and J by 1 base, with 6 bases between. Looked up from germline, CDR1 is LGHDT and CDR2 is YNNKEL (reference sequence). This CDR3 region has 13 residues.

The chain is built from TRBV27 and TRBJ2-6; the match to TRBD2 covers 9 bases. The length of the CDR3 is 17 residues. Trimming took 6 bases from V and 1 from J; bases not matched to a gene: 7. Germline-derived CDR1 and CDR2 are MNHEY and SMNVEV (reference sequence). The CDR3 DNA reads TGTGCCAGCAGCTTTGCTAGCGGGATGTCTGGGGCCAACGTCCTGACTTTC. This encodes CASSFASGMSGANVLTF.

The rearrangement uses TRBV19 and TRBJ1-5; 8 positions agree with TRBD1. Trimming cost V 5 bases and J 5 bases; bases outside gene matches: 8. Germline V gene data show CDR1 as LNHDA and CDR2 as SQIVND (reference sequence). This CDR3 region has 15 residues. CDR3 amino acids: CASSPTQGADQPQHF. Here the CDR3 DNA reads TGTGCCAGTAGTCCGACGCAGGGGGCTGATCAGCCCCAGCATTTT. Full variable domain (rest looked up from reference TRBV19 and TRBJ1-5): DGGITQSPKYLFRKEGQNVTLSCEQNLNHDAMYWYRQDPGQGLRLIYYSQIVNDFQKGDIAEGYSVSREKKESFPLTVTSAQKNPTAFYLCASSPTQGADQPQHFGDGTRLSIL.

The V gene is TRBV12-3 or TRBV12-4, the J gene TRBJ2-7, with D maybe TRBD1 (5 bases). The CDR3 length is 12 residues. With 6 bases removed from V and 7 bases from J, the gap between germline ends came to 13 bases. The CDR3 protein is CASSLHRQEQYF. The CDR3 nucleotides read TGTGCCAGCAGCCTCCACCGACAGGAGCAGTACTTC.

The CDR3 reads CASSFEIEETQYF. The CDR3 DNA reads as TGTGCCAGCAGCTTCGAGATCGAAGAGACCCAGTACTTC. The chain is built from TRBV7-8 and TRBJ2-5; no firm D call. CDR3 length equals 13 residues. The germline V gene encodes CDR1 SGHVS and CDR2 FQNEAQ. V was shortened by 3 bases and J by 3 bases, with 8 bases between the two germline ends.

The chain joins TRBV7-2 to TRBJ2-5, with D perhaps TRBD2 (5 bases). Deletions cut 2 bases from V and 5 bases from J, with 12 bases between. There are 14 residues in the CDR3. The germline V gene has CDR1 SGHTA and CDR2 FQGNSA. CDR3 DNA sequence: TGTGCCAGCAGCTTACAGCGGAGCTCCGAGACCCAGTACTTC. As protein: CASSLQRSSETQYF.

The chain uses TRBV5-1 and TRBJ2-2; D gene unclear. Germline values: CDR1 SGHRS, CDR2 YFSETQ. This CDR3 has 16 amino acids. Trimming stripped 6 bases from V and 5 bases from J, with 20 bases between. Here the CDR3 DNA reads TGCGCCAGCACGCCCCGAGGCTCGGAGAGGACCGGGGAGCTGTTTTTT. Residues: CASTPRGSERTGELFF.

The chain uses TRBV4-1 and TRBJ1-6; TRBD1 matches 11 bases. J lost 7 bases, V lost 0 bases, and 5 bases had no gene match. This CDR3 spans 17 amino acids. Germline CDR1 MGHRA, CDR2 YSYEKL. The CDR3: CASSQDGWDRGNSPLHF. For the CDR3, the DNA is TGCGCCAGCAGCCAAGATGGGTGGGACAGGGGGAATTCACCCCTCCACTTT.

For this clone: The conserved phenylalanine or tryptophan is not found at the CDR3 terminus, so this likely reflects a read error. Because the CDR3's place on the DNA is in doubt, the DNA is left out and the CDR3 is given as listed by TCRdb. The rearrangement links TRBV10-1 to TRBJ2-6; the table's D call of TRBD2 was not tested on the DNA. The CDR3 is 8 residues long, ends included. Germline V CDR1 and CDR2: WNHNN, SYGVQD (reference sequence). The CDR3 loop is CASSGVSA.

This sequence joins TRBV7-7 and TRBJ2-5, with D unclear. Per the germline V gene, CDR1 is SSHAT and CDR2 is FNYEAQ (reference sequence). The CDR3 is made up of 13 amino acids. The V and J ends lost 5 bases and 5 bases respectively, with 12 bases between them. CDR3 loop: CASSDPIGETQYF. The CDR3 DNA is TGTGCCAGCAGCGACCCGATCGGGGAGACCCAGTACTTC.

The V call is TRBV29-1, the J call TRBJ2-3; 11 bases agree with TRBD2. The CDR3 runs to 14 residues. J gave up 1 base and V 5 bases, and 2 bases lay outside the gene matches. Germline lookup yields CDR1 SQVTM and CDR2 ANQGSEA. The DNA for the CDR3 is TGCAGCGTTCTAGCGGGAGGTGGCACAGATACGCAGTATTTT. Translating gives CSVLAGGGTDTQYF.